Presented here are 30 T cell receptor beta chains from one specimen sequenced in a study of T cell responses to AZD1222 COVID-19 vaccine. Using immunoSEQ multiplex PCR, the repertoire was profiled, and TCRdb retains in-frame clones only, with some absent. The profile shows about 120,000 clones, about nine tenths of them singletons. The starting material was peripheral blood, obtained on day 0 of AZD1222 vaccination. The receptors were sampled from an adult in good health.

The rearrangement links TRBV9 to TRBJ2-4; perhaps TRBD2 as D (7 bases). Germline CDR1 reads SGDLS; CDR2 reads YYNGEE. The CDR3 length is 16 residues. The V end was cut by 4 bases, the J end by 5 bases, with 19 bases between. DNA of the CDR3: TGTGCCAGCAGCTCCTCGGGGGGCGGGATTCAAAACATTCAGTACTTC. It yields the protein CASSSSGGGIQNIQYF.

The V gene is TRBV9, the J gene TRBJ2-1; no clear D gene. V shed 0 bases and J shed 6 bases, with 7 bases lying between them. Germline CDR1 reads SGDLS; CDR2 reads YYNGEE. This CDR3 is built from 13 residues. CDR3 protein: CASSVGVLNEQFF. In DNA, the CDR3 is TGTGCCAGCAGCGTAGGAGTTCTCAATGAGCAGTTCTTC. The full variable domain, completed using reference TRBV9 and TRBJ2-1, is DSGVTQTPKHLITATGQRVTLRCSPRSGDLSVYWYQQSLDQGLQFLIQYYNGEERAKGNILERFSAQQFPDLHSELNLSSLELGDSALYFCASSVGVLNEQFFGPGTRLTVL.

The chain is built from TRBV4-3 and TRBJ2-1; D perhaps matches TRBD1 (5 bases). The V gene lost 0 bases and the J gene lost 4 bases, with 10 bases spanning the gap. Germline assignment: CDR1 LGHNA and CDR2 YSLEER. The length of the CDR3 is 15 residues. The CDR3 sequence: CASSQDDRIYNEQFF. The CDR3 nucleotides read TGCGCCAGCAGCCAAGATGACAGAATATACAATGAGCAGTTCTTC.

This chain connects TRBV10-3 to TRBJ2-7; the match to TRBD2 covers 8 bases. V dropped 4 bases and J dropped 2; count of bases not matched to a gene: 10. CDR3 length: 16 amino acids. Germline CDR1 ENHRY, CDR2 SYGVKD. The CDR3 DNA sequence: TGTGCCATCAGTGGCTCCGTTGAGCGGGGGACCTACGAGCAGTACTTC. Protein sequence: CAISGSVERGTYEQYF.

The chain joins TRBV7-3 to TRBJ2-3; D not certain. CDR1 and CDR2 from the germline V gene are SGHTA and FQGTGA. The CDR3 runs 15 residues. V lost 5 bases to trimming and J lost 5 bases, with 17 bases between them. CDR3 nucleotide sequence: TGTGCCAGCAGCCCCCGGGCTCTTCAGCAAGATACGCAGTATTTT. Translating it yields CASSPRALQQDTQYF.

The chain links TRBV7-8 to TRBJ2-7, with 10 positions matching TRBD2. Germline CDR1 and CDR2: SGHVS and FQNEAQ. The V segment lost 6 bases and the J segment 3 bases; nucleotides outside the gene matches: 8. The CDR3 length is 15 residues. The CDR3 here is CASRISGRSIYEQYF. The CDR3 DNA reads TGTGCCAGCAGAATTAGCGGGAGGAGTATCTACGAGCAGTACTTC.

The chain employs TRBV7-6 and TRBJ2-1; D is uncertain. The CDR3 contains 15 residues. Germline CDR1 SGHVS, CDR2 FNYEAQ. The V and J ends lost 5 bases and 0 bases respectively, with 11 bases between them. Written as DNA, the CDR3 is TGTGCCAGCAGCCTACCCTTGAGCTCCTACAATGAGCAGTTCTTC. This gives the protein CASSLPLSSYNEQFF.

The V and J genes are TRBV11-2 and TRBJ2-3; D is uncertain. V gave up 5 bases and J gave up 10 bases, with 16 bases separating them. The CDR3 is made up of 13 amino acids. CDR1 is SGHAT and CDR2 is FQNNGV in the germline V gene. CDR3 protein: CASSPRGDRAQYF. The DNA for the CDR3 is TGTGCCAGCAGCCCCAGAGGCGACCGAGCGCAGTATTTT.

The CDR3: CASSLDRNYGYTF. DNA for the CDR3: TGTGCCAGCAGTCTGGACAGGAACTATGGCTACACCTTC. The chain is built from TRBV6-5 and TRBJ1-2; 7 bases line up with TRBD1. V was pared by 5 bases and J by 2 bases, with 2 bases of the junction left unmatched. CDR1 and CDR2 (germline): MNHEY, SVGAGI. This CDR3 contains 13 residues.

The rearrangement links TRBV5-1 to TRBJ1-1; D possibly corresponds to TRBD1 (6 bases). Trimming cost V 2 bases and J 6 bases, with 14 bases left between them. Germline V gene lookup returns CDR1 SGHRS and CDR2 YFSETQ. The CDR3 is 14 residues long. In DNA, the CDR3 is TGCGCCAGCAGCTTCAAGGGGGTGCCGGCTGAAGCTTTCTTT. This gives the protein CASSFKGVPAEAFF.

The chain combines TRBV7-9 with TRBJ2-5; D gene unclear. Trimming cost V 1 base and J 2 bases, with 11 bases left between them. The CDR3 spans 15 residues. Germline lookup yields CDR1 SEHNR and CDR2 FQNEAQ (reference sequence). In DNA, the CDR3 is TGTGCCAGCAGCTTAGGGTGGGCGACTCAAGAGACCCAGTACTTC. Amino acid sequence: CASSLGWATQETQYF. The full variable domain, completed using reference TRBV7-9 and TRBJ2-5, is DTGVSQNPRHKITKRGQNVTFRCDPISEHNRLYWYRQTLGQGPEFLTYFQNEAQLEKSRLLSDRFSAERPKGSFSTLEIQRTEQGDSAMYLCASSLGWATQETQYFGPGTRLLVL.

In its sample, this clone was seen once. The chain has TRBV28 and TRBJ2-2, with 7 bases that match TRBD2. The germline gives CDR1 MDHEN, CDR2 SYDVKM. V dropped 5 bases and J dropped 0; count of bases not matched to a gene: 12. The CDR3 runs to 18 residues. CDR3 DNA: TGTGCCAGCAGTGCCCACCTCGGGGGGTTAGCGAACACCGGGGAGCTGTTTTTT. Translation gives CASSAHLGGLANTGELFF. The entire variable domain, with the rest obtained from reference TRBV28 and TRBJ2-2, is as follows: DVKVTQSSRYLVKRTGEKVFLECVQDMDHENMFWYRQDPGLGLRLIYFSYDVKMKEKGDIPEGYSVSREKKERFSLILESASTNQTSMYLCASSAHLGGLANTGELFFGEGSRLTVL.

This chain uses TRBV27 with TRBJ1-6; 7 nucleotides align to TRBD1. Germline values: CDR1 MNHEY, CDR2 SMNVEV (reference sequence). This CDR3 contains 18 residues. The trim removed 5 bases at V and 8 bases at J, leaving 18 bases unmatched. The CDR3 here is CASSGAGQSPSGDSPLHF. In nucleotides, the CDR3 is TGTGCCAGCAGTGGGGCGGGACAGAGCCCCTCGGGGGATTCACCCCTCCACTTT.

The genes are TRBV28 and TRBJ2-7; 10 nucleotides match TRBD2. Germline V lookup: CDR1 MDHEN, CDR2 SYDVKM. V shed 4 bases, J shed 0 bases, and the junction held 12 bases outside the gene matches. This CDR3 contains 18 residues. The CDR3, as DNA: TGTGCCAGCAGTTCCATACTAGCGGGGAACCTGAGCTCCTACGAGCAGTACTTC. Amino acids: CASSSILAGNLSSYEQYF.

The chain links TRBV28 to TRBJ1-1; D not resolved. The V end was cut by 0 bases, the J end by 4 bases, with 6 bases between. CDR1 is MDHEN, CDR2 SYDVKM, per germline. The CDR3 loop spans 13 amino acids. CDR3 nucleotide sequence: TGTGCCAGCAGTTTATGGGGTGGCACTGAAGCTTTCTTT. Translation: CASSLWGGTEAFF.

To note about this clone: Being one base from a much bigger clone, this may be a read error. Other DNA sequences in this specimen translate into the identical CDR3. The gene calls are TRBV11-2 and TRBJ2-7; 7 bases match TRBD1. This CDR3 spans 19 amino acids. J gave up 3 bases and V 11 bases, and 28 bases lay outside the gene matches. CDR1 SGHAT and CDR2 FQNNGV come from the germline V gene. CDR3 bases: TGTGCCGCGGGTCCGGCCCGGGACAGAGGGAAGAGGGGTAACTACGAGCAGTACTTC. This sequence encodes CAAGPARDRGKRGNYEQYF.

V and J are TRBV10-2 and TRBJ2-7; 7 nucleotides align to TRBD1. With 5 bases clipped from V and 0 bases from J, the junction kept 4 bases outside the gene matches. Germline V lookup: CDR1 WSHSY, CDR2 SAAADI. The CDR3 contains 14 residues. The CDR3 here is CASSPGQSSYEQYF. In nucleotides, the CDR3 is TGCGCCAGCAGTCCGGGACAGAGCTCCTACGAGCAGTACTTC.

The CDR3 DNA is TGTGCCAGCAGCCGCGAAATAGGGACGCCCCAGCATTTT. Protein: CASSREIGTPQHF. This chain joins TRBV5-4 and TRBJ1-5; D is perhaps TRBD1 (5 bases). The CDR3 is made up of 13 amino acids. V shed 4 bases and J shed 9 bases, with 14 bases lying between them. Looked up from germline, CDR1 is SGHNT and CDR2 is YYREEE (reference sequence).

The CDR3: CSANANYEQYF. Here the CDR3 DNA reads TGCAGTGCCAATGCCAACTACGAGCAGTACTTC. V usage is TRBV20-1 and J usage is TRBJ2-7; D gene unclear. The V gene's germline CDR1 is DFQATT and CDR2 SNEGSKA (reference sequence). V was shortened by 6 bases and J by 3 bases, with 9 bases between the two germline ends. The CDR3 has 11 residues.

V usage is TRBV4-1 and J usage is TRBJ1-3; D remains unclear. The CDR3 runs to 15 residues. With 0 bases removed from V and 2 bases from J, the gap between germline ends came to 8 bases. Germline V CDR1 and CDR2: MGHRA, YSYEKL. The DNA for the CDR3 is TGCGCCAGCAGCCAAGAGGGTTACACTGGAAACACCATATATTTT. It codes for CASSQEGYTGNTIYF.

The rearrangement links TRBV2 to TRBJ2-7, with a tentative D call TRBD2 (7 bases). The length of the CDR3 is 15 residues. From germline, CDR1 is SNHLY and CDR2 FYNNEI. Trimming removed 7 bases at V and 5 bases at J, with 21 bases between. As DNA, the CDR3 is TGTGCCAGCATCGGGGGGCCGGGGTCGATCAACGAGCAGTACTTC. It yields the protein CASIGGPGSINEQYF.

The gene calls are TRBV4-3 and TRBJ2-7; 15 positions agree with TRBD2. This CDR3 has 17 residues. Looked up from germline, CDR1 is LGHNA and CDR2 is YSLEER. Trimming took 3 bases from V and 0 from J; bases not matched to a gene: 3. As DNA, the CDR3 is TGCGCCAGCAGCCAGGGACTAGCGGGGGGCAGCTCCTACGAGCAGTACTTC. Its protein is CASSQGLAGGSSYEQYF.

Points on this clone: The same CDR3 is also encoded by other DNA sequences in this sample. The J gene is TRBJ2-7, the V gene TRBV7-8; 9 bases map to TRBD2. V gave up 1 base and J gave up 2 bases; unmatched junction bases: 3. The CDR3 is made up of 15 amino acids. Per the germline V gene, CDR1 is SGHVS and CDR2 is FQNEAQ. CDR3 protein: CASSLGSSGTYEQYF. The CDR3, as DNA: TGTGCCAGCAGCTTAGGGTCTAGCGGGACCTACGAGCAGTACTTC.

On this clone itself: One end of the junction does not line up with germline, which may come from a read error. The CDR3 DNA reads as TGCGCCAGCACCTTGGGGGGAAACTCCTACGAGCAGTACTTC. It yields the protein CASTLGGNSYEQYF. This rearrangement joins TRBV5-1 to TRBJ2-7; possible D gene TRBD2, 6 bases. CDR3 length equals 14 residues. Germline V gene lookup returns CDR1 SGHRS and CDR2 YFSETQ.

The chain combines TRBV4-3 with TRBJ2-5; D is uncertain. With 0 bases removed from V and 5 bases from J, the gap between germline ends came to 7 bases. The CDR3 covers 13 residues. Germline assignment: CDR1 LGHNA and CDR2 YSLEER. Here the CDR3 reads CASSQDSGETQYF. The CDR3 DNA reads as TGCGCCAGCAGCCAAGATTCAGGCGAGACCCAGTACTTC.

This chain joins TRBV5-4 and TRBJ2-2, with 7 bases fitting TRBD1. The CDR3 extends over 14 amino acids. Germline trimming cut 4 bases from V and 7 bases from J; bases unmatched to any gene: 7. CDR1 and CDR2 (germline): SGHNT, YYREEE (reference sequence). This CDR3 is CASSEQGWLGELFF. The CDR3 region has the DNA TGTGCCAGCAGCGAACAGGGGTGGCTCGGGGAGCTGTTTTTT. Full variable domain (missing parts from reference TRBV5-4 and TRBJ2-2): ETGVTQSPTHLIKTRGQQVTLRCSSQSGHNTVSWYQQALGQGPQFIFQYYREEENGRGNFPPRFSGLQFPNYSSELNVNALELDDSALYLCASSEQGWLGELFFGEGSRLTVL.

The V call is TRBV5-1, the J call TRBJ2-7; D unclear. Germline V gene sequence: CDR1 SGHRS, CDR2 YFSETQ. This CDR3 region has 14 residues. V lost 2 bases to trimming and J lost 0 bases, with 9 bases between them. This chain's CDR3 is CASSFSRSSYEQYF. CDR3 sequence (DNA): TGCGCCAGCAGCTTTAGCAGGAGCTCCTACGAGCAGTACTTC.

V gene TRBV7-9 combines with J gene TRBJ2-3; 12 nucleotides match TRBD2. Trimming at V came to 5 bases and at J to 4 bases, leaving 4 bases not matched to a gene. The CDR3 is 15 residues long. Germline lookup yields CDR1 SEHNR and CDR2 FQNEAQ (reference sequence). The CDR3 bases are TGTGCCAGCAGCCGTTGGACTAGCGGGGCAGATACGCAGTATTTT. It is translated as CASSRWTSGADTQYF.

The gene calls are TRBV7-2 and TRBJ1-5; a possible D gene is TRBD1 (5 bases). Per the germline V gene, CDR1 is SGHTA and CDR2 is FQGNSA. V was shortened by 7 bases and J by 2 bases, with 12 bases between the two germline ends. The CDR3 has 14 amino acids. CDR3: CASKRGLGNQPQHF. The CDR3, as DNA: TGTGCCAGCAAGAGGGGCTTGGGCAATCAGCCCCAGCATTTT.

This chain joins TRBV4-3 and TRBJ2-2; 8 bases align to TRBD2. CDR1 is LGHNA, CDR2 YSLEER, per germline. V was clipped by 1 base and J by 5 bases; unmatched bases: 6. The CDR3 is 16 amino acids. The CDR3 spells CASSQAGRARTGELFF. CDR3 coding DNA: TGCGCCAGCAGCCAAGCCGGGAGGGCGAGAACCGGGGAGCTGTTTTTT.